A selection of T cell receptor beta chains follows, all from one sample in a study of blood T cell repertoires in COVID-19. The assay was immunoSEQ multiplex PCR, and TCRdb's table has in-frame clones only and misses some. This table has hundreds of thousands of clones, around 90% appearing once. The specimen was PBMCs or T cells enriched from blood (not recorded which). The source is a woman in her fifties or sixties who had recovered from COVID-19. CDR3s include the opening cysteine and the closing phenylalanine or tryptophan. A D gene is named only where the DNA matches it firmly. Where a row states a size, it is once, few, many or the class of an expanded clone; other rows omit it.

d_call: TRBD2; v_call: TRBV6-5; clone_size: once; j_call: TRBJ2-7; cdr3_aa: CASSTTSGRSYEQYF; cdr3_nt: TGTGCCAGCAGCACGACTAGCGGGAGGTCGTACGAGCAGTACTTC
d_call: .; v_call: TRBV5-5; clone_size: .; j_call: TRBJ1-1; cdr3_aa: CASSQTQGRTEAFF; cdr3_nt: TGTGCCAGCAGCCAAACCCAGGGTCGCACTGAAGCTTTCTTT
d_call: TRBD1; v_call: TRBV18; clone_size: .; j_call: TRBJ1-1; cdr3_aa: CASSPRQGGYLEAFF; cdr3_nt: TGTGCCAGCTCGCCGAGACAGGGCGGATACCTTGAAGCTTTCTTT
d_call: .; v_call: TRBV2; clone_size: .; j_call: TRBJ1-2; cdr3_aa: CASSERGGQRGYTF; cdr3_nt: TGTGCCAGCAGTGAAAGGGGAGGGCAACGTGGCTACACCTTC
d_call: .; v_call: TRBV27; clone_size: .; j_call: TRBJ1-3; cdr3_aa: CASSPTTDGNTIYF; cdr3_nt: TGTGCCAGCAGTCCCACGACTGACGGAAACACCATATATTTT
d_call: .; v_call: TRBV10-3; clone_size: once; j_call: TRBJ1-6; cdr3_aa: CAIRKEESSYNSPLHF; cdr3_nt: TGTGCCATCAGAAAAGAAGAGAGCTCCTATAATTCACCCCTCCACTTT
d_call: .; v_call: TRBV7-9; clone_size: .; j_call: TRBJ2-6; cdr3_aa: CASSSNSGANVLTF; cdr3_nt: TGTGCCAGCAGCTCCAACTCTGGGGCCAACGTCCTGACTTTC
d_call: .; v_call: TRBV19; clone_size: .; j_call: TRBJ1-6; cdr3_aa: CASRGGQTNNSPLHF; cdr3_nt: TGTGCCAGTAGAGGAGGACAGACCAATAATTCACCCCTCCACTTT
d_call: .; v_call: TRBV7-7; clone_size: few; j_call: TRBJ2-2; cdr3_aa: CASSPSIVRINTGELFF; cdr3_nt: TGTGCTAGCAGCCCCTCGATTGTCAGGATTAACACCGGGGAGCTGTTTTTT
d_call: TRBD2; v_call: TRBV19; clone_size: .; j_call: TRBJ2-1; cdr3_aa: CASAGTSGGKSYNEQFF; cdr3_nt: TGTGCCAGTGCCGGGACTAGCGGAGGGAAATCCTACAATGAGCAGTTCTTC
d_call: .; v_call: TRBV2; clone_size: .; j_call: TRBJ1-2; cdr3_aa: CASSEDNWVGGYTF; cdr3_nt: TGTGCCAGCAGTGAAGATAATTGGGTCGGGGGCTACACCTTC
d_call: .; v_call: TRBV7-2; clone_size: .; j_call: TRBJ2-1; cdr3_aa: CASSRTAGSVDLQFF; cdr3_nt: TGTGCCAGCAGCCGGACTGCCGGGTCTGTGGATCTGCAGTTCTTC
d_call: TRBD2; v_call: TRBV6-4; clone_size: .; j_call: TRBJ2-7; cdr3_aa: CASSDSRKSLGLAGVYEQYF; cdr3_nt: TGTGCCAGCAGTGACTCCAGAAAGTCCCTGGGACTAGCGGGTGTATACGAGCAGTACTTC
d_call: TRBD1; v_call: TRBV30; clone_size: .; j_call: TRBJ1-2; cdr3_aa: CAWRTGGRYGYTF; cdr3_nt: TGTGCCTGGAGGACAGGGGGCAGGTATGGCTACACCTTC
d_call: TRBD1; v_call: TRBV6-4; clone_size: .; j_call: TRBJ1-1; cdr3_aa: CASRPTYRGSNTEAFF; cdr3_nt: TGTGCCAGCAGACCTACTTACAGGGGATCCAACACTGAAGCTTTCTTT
d_call: .; v_call: TRBV6-5; clone_size: .; j_call: TRBJ2-7; cdr3_aa: CASSYSVQTYEQYF; cdr3_nt: TGTGCCAGCAGTTACTCGGTCCAGACCTACGAGCAGTACTTC
d_call: TRBD2; v_call: TRBV5-4; clone_size: .; j_call: TRBJ2-5; cdr3_aa: CASSRGLAVEEGTQYF; cdr3_nt: TGTGCCAGCAGCAGAGGACTAGCGGTAGAGGAGGGGACCCAGTACTTC
d_call: .; v_call: TRBV4-3; clone_size: few; j_call: TRBJ1-4; cdr3_aa: CASSQDRGRGNEKLFF; cdr3_nt: TGCGCCAGCAGCCAAGATAGAGGACGGGGTAATGAAAAACTGTTTTTT
d_call: .; v_call: TRBV11-2; clone_size: .; j_call: TRBJ2-3; cdr3_aa: CASSIMTSPGSQYF; cdr3_nt: TGTGCCAGCAGCATTATGACTAGTCCCGGTTCGCAGTATTTT
d_call: TRBD1; v_call: TRBV3-1/TRBV3-2; clone_size: .; j_call: TRBJ1-2; cdr3_aa: CASSLGGGVSYTF; cdr3_nt: TGTGCCAGCAGCTTAGGAGGGGGCGTAAGCTACACCTTC
d_call: .; v_call: TRBV27; clone_size: once; j_call: TRBJ1-2; cdr3_aa: CASSWTVGYGYTF; cdr3_nt: TGTGCCAGCAGTTGGACAGTCGGGTATGGCTACACCTTC
d_call: TRBD2; v_call: TRBV30; clone_size: .; j_call: TRBJ2-1; cdr3_aa: CAWSVRLAGPYNEQFF; cdr3_nt: TGTGCCTGGAGTGTACGGCTAGCGGGACCCTACAATGAGCAGTTCTTC
d_call: TRBD1; v_call: TRBV18; clone_size: .; j_call: TRBJ1-1; cdr3_aa: CASSPSTGLYTEAFF; cdr3_nt: TGTGCCAGCTCACCGTCGACAGGGTTGTACACTGAAGCTTTCTTT
d_call: .; v_call: TRBV28; clone_size: few; j_call: TRBJ2-2; cdr3_aa: CASSLASQAGGELFF; cdr3_nt: TGTGCCAGCAGTTTAGCGTCGCAGGCCGGCGGGGAGCTGTTTTTT
d_call: TRBD2; v_call: TRBV7-3; clone_size: .; j_call: TRBJ2-1; cdr3_aa: CASRPPGLAGNEQFF; cdr3_nt: TGTGCCAGCAGGCCTCCAGGACTAGCGGGTAATGAGCAGTTCTTC
d_call: TRBD1; v_call: TRBV7-9; clone_size: .; j_call: TRBJ1-2; cdr3_aa: CASSSGTGGHYGYTF; cdr3_nt: TGTGCCAGCAGCTCCGGGACAGGGGGCCACTATGGCTACACCTTC